This T cell receptor (beta chain) was profiled in a study of T cell changes during pregnancy in multiple sclerosis. Germline values: CDR1 MNHNY, CDR2 SVGAGI (reference sequence). The ends lost 2 bases at V and 3 bases at J; junction bases unmatched: 5. The CDR3 runs to 15 residues. This table comes from immunoSEQ multiplex PCR, and its TCRdb copy is limited to in-frame clones, with some not included. The profile shows about 41,000 clones, approximately 88% of them singletons. The V call is TRBV6-6, the J call TRBJ2-7; 9 bases line up with TRBD1. The clonotype originates from a female donor in good health, enrolled as a control in a pregnancy study. The sequenced sample was peripheral blood, obtained in the first trimester of pregnancy. CDR3 amino acids: CASSYRDRDVYEQYF. The CDR3 DNA reads TGTGCCAGCAGTTACCGGGACAGGGATGTCTACGAGCAGTACTTC.